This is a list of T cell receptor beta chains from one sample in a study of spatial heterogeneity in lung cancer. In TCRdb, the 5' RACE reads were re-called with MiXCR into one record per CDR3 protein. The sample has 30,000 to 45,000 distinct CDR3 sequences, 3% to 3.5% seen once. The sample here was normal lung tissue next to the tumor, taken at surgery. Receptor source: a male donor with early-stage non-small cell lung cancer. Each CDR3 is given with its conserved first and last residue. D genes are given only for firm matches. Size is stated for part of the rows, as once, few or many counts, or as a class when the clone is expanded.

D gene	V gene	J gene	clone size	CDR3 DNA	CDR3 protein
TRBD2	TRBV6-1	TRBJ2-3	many	TGTGCCAGCACTGCTAGCGGGGGGCCAGGGGGAGATACGCAGTATTTT	CASTASGGPGGDTQYF
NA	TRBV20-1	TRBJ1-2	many	TGCAGTGCTAGTTTACTTCCCACTAACTATGGCTACACCTTC	CSASLLPTNYGYTF
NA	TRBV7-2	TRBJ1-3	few	TGTGCCAGCAGCACTGGACAGGGAAACACCATATATTTT	CASSTGQGNTIYF
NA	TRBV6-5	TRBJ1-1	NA	TGTGCCAGCTGTCTCGGGGCGGTAGCTTTCTTT	CASCLGAVAFF
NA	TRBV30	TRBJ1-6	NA	TGTGCCTGGAGTGTGGCCCTCCACTTT	CAWSVALHF
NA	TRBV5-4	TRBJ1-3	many	TGTGCCAGCAGCTTGGCCGGGGGAAACACCATATATTTT	CASSLAGGNTIYF
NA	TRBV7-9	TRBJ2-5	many	TGTGCCAGCAGCCGAATCCAAGAGACCCAGTACTTC	CASSRIQETQYF
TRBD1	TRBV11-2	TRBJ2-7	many	TGTGCCAGCAGCTCCATTACAGGGGGCTTCTACGAGCAGTACTTC	CASSSITGGFYEQYF
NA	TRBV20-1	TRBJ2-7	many	TGCAGTGCTAGAGATCCGGGAAGAGGGCAGGACGTTGAGCAGTACTTC	CSARDPGRGQDVEQYF
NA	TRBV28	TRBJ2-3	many	TGTGCCAGCAGTCTGGGACCACGCACAGATACGCAGTATTTT	CASSLGPRTDTQYF
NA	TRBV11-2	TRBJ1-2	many	TGTGCCAGCAGCTCCACAGGGATTGAATGCACCTTC	CASSSTGIECTF
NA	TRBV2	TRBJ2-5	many	TGTGCCAGTGGCTCCGGGAGCCTCGGGGGAGAGACCCAGTACTTC	CASGSGSLGGETQYF
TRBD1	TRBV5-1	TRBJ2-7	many	TGCGCCAGCAGCCCATCGACAGGGACCTCCTACGAGCAGTACTTC	CASSPSTGTSYEQYF
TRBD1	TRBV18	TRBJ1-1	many	TGTGCCAGCTCAGTCCAGGGGGTAGGTACTGAAGCTTTCTTT	CASSVQGVGTEAFF
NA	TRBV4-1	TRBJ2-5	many	TGCGCCAGCAGCCAGTGGGGGCCTAGCGAAGAGACCCAGTACTTC	CASSQWGPSEETQYF
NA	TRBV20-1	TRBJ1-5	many	TGCAGTGCTAGAGACTCAGGTAGCAATCAGCCCCAGCATTTT	CSARDSGSNQPQHF
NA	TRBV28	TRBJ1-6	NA	TGTGCCAGCAGTTTTCAGGGATATAATTCACCCCTCCACTTT	CASSFQGYNSPLHF
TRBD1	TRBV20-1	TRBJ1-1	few	TGCAGTACCCTCGACAGGGGGAAAATGGGGGTGAACACTGAAGCTTTCTTT	CSTLDRGKMGVNTEAFF
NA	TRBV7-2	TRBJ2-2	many	TGTGCCAGCAGCTTAGACCAATACACCGGGGAGCTGTTTTTT	CASSLDQYTGELFF
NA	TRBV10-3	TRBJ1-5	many	TGTGCCATCAGTCGGGGCGATAGCAATCAGCCCCAGCATTTT	CAISRGDSNQPQHF
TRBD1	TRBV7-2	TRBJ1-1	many	TGTGCCAGCAGCCGAGACAGGGCCACTGAAGCTTTCTTT	CASSRDRATEAFF
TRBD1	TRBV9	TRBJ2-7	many	TGTGCCAGCAGCGTCCTTCCAACAGGGGGCGAGCAGTACTTC	CASSVLPTGGEQYF
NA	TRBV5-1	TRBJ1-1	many	TGCGCCAGCAGCTTAAGGGCAGGGAACACTGAAGCTTTCTTT	CASSLRAGNTEAFF
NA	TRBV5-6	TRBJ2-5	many	TGTGCCAGCAGCTTGAGTGGGGTGGAGACCCAGTACTTC	CASSLSGVETQYF
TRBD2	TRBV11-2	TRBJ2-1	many	TGTGCCAGCAGCTTAGGACTAGCGGTAAATGAGCAGTTCTTC	CASSLGLAVNEQFF
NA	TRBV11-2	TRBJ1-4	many	TGTGCCAGCAGCTTAGGCTTCGGTAATGAAAAACTGTTTTTT	CASSLGFGNEKLFF
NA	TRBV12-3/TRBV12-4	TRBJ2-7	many	TGTGCCAGCAGGCCGCGACAGGCGTACGAGCAGTACTTC	CASRPRQAYEQYF
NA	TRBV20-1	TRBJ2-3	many	TGCAGTGCTAGATCCCCGGGGGATTGGGCAGATACGCAGTATTTT	CSARSPGDWADTQYF
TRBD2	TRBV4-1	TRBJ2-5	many	TGCGCCAGCAGCCAGATGGCTAGCGGAGACCAAGAGACCCAGTACTTC	CASSQMASGDQETQYF
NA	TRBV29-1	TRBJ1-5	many	TGCAGCGTTGCCCAGGCGGGGGTAAGGGAGCCCCAGCATTTT	CSVAQAGVREPQHF
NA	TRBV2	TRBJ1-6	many	TGTGCCAGCGGAACAAGGGACTCCTATAATTCACCCCTCCACTTT	CASGTRDSYNSPLHF
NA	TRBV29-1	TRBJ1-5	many	TGCAGCGTTTCAGCGTCGGATCAGCCCCAGCATTTT	CSVSASDQPQHF
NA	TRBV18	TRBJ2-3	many	TGTGCCAGCTCACCCAATCCGGGATCAGATACGCAGTATTTT	CASSPNPGSDTQYF
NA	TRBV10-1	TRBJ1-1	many	TGCGCCAGCAGTGAGGCAGCGAACACTGAAGCTTTCTTT	CASSEAANTEAFF
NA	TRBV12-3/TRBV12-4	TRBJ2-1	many	TGTGCCAGCAGTTTGAGGGGAAACAATGAGCAGTTCTTC	CASSLRGNNEQFF
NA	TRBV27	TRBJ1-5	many	TGTGCCAGTAGTAGAAGGACCGCCGGTCCCCAGCATTTT	CASSRRTAGPQHF
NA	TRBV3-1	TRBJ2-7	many	TGTGCCAGCAGCCGGGCCGGGCCCCAACCCTATTACGAGCAGTACTTC	CASSRAGPQPYYEQYF
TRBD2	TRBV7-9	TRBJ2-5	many	TGTGCCAGCAGTCTGATGACTAGCAGAGAGACCCAGTACTTC	CASSLMTSRETQYF
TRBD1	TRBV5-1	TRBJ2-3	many	TGCGCCAGCAGCAGACAGGGTAACACAGATACGCAGTATTTT	CASSRQGNTDTQYF
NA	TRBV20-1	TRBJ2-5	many	TGCAGTGCTAGAACACTTATTGGGGCAGGGGAGACCCAGTACTTC	CSARTLIGAGETQYF
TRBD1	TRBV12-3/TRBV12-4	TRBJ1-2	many	TGTGCCAGCAGCCGCGGACAGGACTACACCTTC	CASSRGQDYTF
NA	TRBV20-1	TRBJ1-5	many	TGCAGTGCTACAGCCTTGAGACAGGACAATCAGCCCCAGCATTTT	CSATALRQDNQPQHF
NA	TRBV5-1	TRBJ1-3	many	TGCGCCAGCAGCTCGGACCCATTCGGAATCTCTGGAAACACCATATATTTT	CASSSDPFGISGNTIYF
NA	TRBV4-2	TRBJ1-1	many	TGTGCCAGCAGCCAGGGCACTGAAGCTTTCTTT	CASSQGTEAFF
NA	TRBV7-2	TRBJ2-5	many	TGTGCCAGCAGCCTCACCTCGATGCAAGAGACCCAGTACTTC	CASSLTSMQETQYF
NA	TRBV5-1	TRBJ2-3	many	TGCGCCAGCAGCTTAGGCCGGACTTTGGATACGCAGTATTTT	CASSLGRTLDTQYF
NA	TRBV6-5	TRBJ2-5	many	TGTGCCAGCAGTTCCCTAGAGGACTATTTAGAGACCCAGTACTTC	CASSSLEDYLETQYF
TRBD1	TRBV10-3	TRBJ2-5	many	TGTGCCATCAGCCCTGGGACAGGCTTTGAGACCCAGTACTTC	CAISPGTGFETQYF
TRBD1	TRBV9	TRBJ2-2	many	TGTGCCAGCAGCTCCCGGACAGGGTTTACCGGGGAGCTGTTTTTT	CASSSRTGFTGELFF
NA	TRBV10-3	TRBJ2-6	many	TGTGCCATAAGCCCAGACATCGCTGGGGCCAACGTCCTGACTTTC	CAISPDIAGANVLTF
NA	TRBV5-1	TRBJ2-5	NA	TGCGCCAGCAGCTTGGCGGGGACACACCAAGAGACCCAGTACTTC	CASSLAGTHQETQYF
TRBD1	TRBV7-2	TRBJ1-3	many	TGTGCCAGCAGCCGAGACAGGGCCGGCAACACCATATATTTT	CASSRDRAGNTIYF
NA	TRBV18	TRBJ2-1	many	TGTGCCAGCTCACCCAGGGACCTTTACAATGAGCAGTTCTTC	CASSPRDLYNEQFF
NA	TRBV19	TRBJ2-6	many	TGTGCCAGTAGTACCGCAGTTGGGGCCAACGTCCTGACTTTC	CASSTAVGANVLTF
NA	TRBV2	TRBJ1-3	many	TGTGCCAGCAGTGGACAGGCCCTAGGCTCTGGAAACACCATATATTTT	CASSGQALGSGNTIYF
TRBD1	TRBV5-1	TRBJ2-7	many	TGCGCCAGCAGCGGGGACAGGAACGAGCAGTACTTC	CASSGDRNEQYF
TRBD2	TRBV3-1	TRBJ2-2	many	TGTGCCAGCAGCCAAGGACTAGCGGGAGTTACCGGGGAGCTGTTTTTT	CASSQGLAGVTGELFF
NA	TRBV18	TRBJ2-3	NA	TGTGCCAGCTCACCAACATCGGGAGATACGCAGTATTTT	CASSPTSGDTQYF
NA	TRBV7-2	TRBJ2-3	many	TGTGCCAGCAGCTCCCCCGGGGTTGGACCCACAGATACGCAGTATTTT	CASSSPGVGPTDTQYF
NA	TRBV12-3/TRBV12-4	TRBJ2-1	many	TGTGCCAGCGTATGGGGACCCGGAAGCTCCTACAATGAGCAGTTCTTC	CASVWGPGSSYNEQFF